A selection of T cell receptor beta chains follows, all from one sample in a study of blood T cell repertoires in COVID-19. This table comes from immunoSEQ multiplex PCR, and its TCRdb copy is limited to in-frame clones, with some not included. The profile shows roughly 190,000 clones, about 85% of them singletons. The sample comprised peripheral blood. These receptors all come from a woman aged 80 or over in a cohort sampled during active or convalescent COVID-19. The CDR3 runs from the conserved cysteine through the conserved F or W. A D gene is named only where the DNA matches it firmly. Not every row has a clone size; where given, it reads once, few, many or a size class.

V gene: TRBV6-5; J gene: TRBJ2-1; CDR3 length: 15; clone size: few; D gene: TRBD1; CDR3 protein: CASSKPGQGRYEQFF; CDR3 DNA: TGTGCCAGCAGTAAACCGGGACAGGGGCGATATGAGCAGTTCTTC
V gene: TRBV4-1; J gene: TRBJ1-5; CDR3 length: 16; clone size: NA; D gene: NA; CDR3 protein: CASSLLGGVGNQPQHF; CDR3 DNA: TGCGCCAGCAGCCTTTTGGGAGGGGTCGGCAATCAGCCCCAGCATTTT
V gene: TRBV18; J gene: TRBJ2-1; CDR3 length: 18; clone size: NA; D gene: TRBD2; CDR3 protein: CASSPYTGGTSGSDEQFF; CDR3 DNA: TGTGCCAGCTCACCATATACGGGGGGGACTAGCGGGAGTGATGAGCAGTTCTTC
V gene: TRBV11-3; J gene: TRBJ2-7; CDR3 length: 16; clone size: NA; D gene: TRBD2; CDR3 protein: CASSLGFGTRSYEQYF; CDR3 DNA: TGTGCCAGCAGCCTAGGGTTCGGGACTAGGAGCTACGAGCAGTACTTC
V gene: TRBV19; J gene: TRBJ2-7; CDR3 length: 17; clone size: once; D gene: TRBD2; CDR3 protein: CASSSGGAGRSSYEQYF; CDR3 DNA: TGTGCCAGTAGTTCGGGGGGGGCGGGACGGAGCTCCTACGAGCAGTACTTC
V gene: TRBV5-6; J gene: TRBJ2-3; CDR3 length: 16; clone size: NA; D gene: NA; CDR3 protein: CASSLRLGELIDTQYF; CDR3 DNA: TGTGCCAGCAGCCTCCGCTTGGGAGAATTGATAGATACGCAGTATTTT
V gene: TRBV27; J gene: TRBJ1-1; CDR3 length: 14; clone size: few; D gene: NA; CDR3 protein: CASSWAFMNTEAFF; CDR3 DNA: TGTGCCAGCAGTTGGGCATTTATGAACACTGAAGCTTTCTTT
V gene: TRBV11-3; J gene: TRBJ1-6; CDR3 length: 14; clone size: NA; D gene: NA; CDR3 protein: CASSPGVTGSPLHF; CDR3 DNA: TGTGCCAGCAGCCCCGGCGTCACCGGGTCACCCCTCCACTTT
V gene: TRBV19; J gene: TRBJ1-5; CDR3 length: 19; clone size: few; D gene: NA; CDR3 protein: CASKGRQGGFGRSNQPQHF; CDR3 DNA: TGTGCCAGTAAAGGCCGTCAGGGAGGCTTCGGTAGGAGCAATCAGCCCCAGCATTTT
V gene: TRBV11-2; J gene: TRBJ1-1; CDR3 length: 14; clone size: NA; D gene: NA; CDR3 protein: CASSVGQAGTEAFF; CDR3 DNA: TGTGCCAGCAGCGTAGGCCAGGCGGGCACTGAAGCTTTCTTT
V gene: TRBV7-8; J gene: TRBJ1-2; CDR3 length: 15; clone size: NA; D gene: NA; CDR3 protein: CASSSGREHGYGYTF; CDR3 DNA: TGTGCCAGCAGCTCCGGGAGGGAGCATGGCTATGGCTACACCTTC
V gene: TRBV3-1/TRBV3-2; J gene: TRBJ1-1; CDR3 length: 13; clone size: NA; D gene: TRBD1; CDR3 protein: CASSRQGGTEAFF; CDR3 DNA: TGTGCCAGCAGTCGACAGGGAGGCACTGAAGCTTTCTTT
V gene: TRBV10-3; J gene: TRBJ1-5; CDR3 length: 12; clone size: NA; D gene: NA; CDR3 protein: CAISPGNQPQHF; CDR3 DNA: TGTGCCATCAGCCCGGGCAATCAGCCCCAGCATTTT
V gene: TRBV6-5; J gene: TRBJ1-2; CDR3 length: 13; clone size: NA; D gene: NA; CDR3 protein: CASSLDSYYGYTF; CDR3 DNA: TGTGCCAGCAGCTTAGACAGCTACTATGGCTACACCTTC
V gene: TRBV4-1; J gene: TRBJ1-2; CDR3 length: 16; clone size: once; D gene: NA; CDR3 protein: CASSRDGRGLGYGYTF; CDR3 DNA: TGCGCCAGCAGCCGAGACGGCAGGGGTTTAGGCTATGGCTACACCTTC
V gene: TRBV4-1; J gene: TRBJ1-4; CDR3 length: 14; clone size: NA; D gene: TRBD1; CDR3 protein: CASSRTGVNEKLFF; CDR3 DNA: TGCGCCAGCAGCCGGACAGGGGTAAATGAAAAACTGTTTTTT
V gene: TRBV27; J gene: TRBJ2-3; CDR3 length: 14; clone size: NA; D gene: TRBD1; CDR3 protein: CASSLEGAYDTQYF; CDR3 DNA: TGTGCCAGCAGTTTAGAGGGGGCGTACGATACGCAGTATTTT
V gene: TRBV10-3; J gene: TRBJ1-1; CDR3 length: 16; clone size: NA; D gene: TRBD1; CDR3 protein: CAIRTGQGLLDTEAFF; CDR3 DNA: TGTGCCATCAGAACGGGACAGGGCCTCTTAGACACTGAAGCTTTCTTT
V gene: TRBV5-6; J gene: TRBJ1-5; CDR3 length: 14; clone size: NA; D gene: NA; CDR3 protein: CASSSFGPNQPQHF; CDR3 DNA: TGTGCCAGCAGCTCATTTGGGCCCAATCAGCCCCAGCATTTT
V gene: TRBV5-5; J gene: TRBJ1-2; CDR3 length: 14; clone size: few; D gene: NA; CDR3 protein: CASSLDQGGYGYTF; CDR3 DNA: TGTGCCAGCAGCTTGGATCAGGGCGGCTATGGCTACACCTTC
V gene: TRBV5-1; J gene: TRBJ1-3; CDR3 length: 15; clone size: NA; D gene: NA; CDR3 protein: CASSTGGNSGNTIYF; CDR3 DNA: TGCGCCAGCAGCACTGGCGGGAACTCTGGAAACACCATATATTTT
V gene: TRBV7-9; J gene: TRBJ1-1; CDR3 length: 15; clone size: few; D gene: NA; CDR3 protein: CASSSADLMNTEAFF; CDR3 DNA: TGTGCCAGCAGCTCGGCGGACTTGATGAACACTGAAGCTTTCTTT